One and the same sample provided the 24 T cell receptor beta chains below, sequenced in a study of T cells after yellow fever vaccination. Via MiXCR, TCRdb re-called the 5' RACE reads, giving one row per CDR3 protein. The table includes about 58,000 distinct CDR3 sequences, approximately 6.9% detected once. The specimen comprised CD8+ T cells sorted from PBMCs, sampled on the day of the first yellow fever vaccination. The receptors originated from a man aged 18 to 35 who received the YFV17D yellow fever vaccine.

This clonotype was picked up many times. V is TRBV4-3 and J is TRBJ1-2; perhaps TRBD1 as D (5 bases). The CDR3 extends over 16 amino acids. Trimming took off 0 bases at V and 4 bases at J, with 15 bases between the two ends. Germline-derived CDR1 and CDR2 are LGHNA and YSLEER. This CDR3 reads CASSQEMLDNFYGYTF. The CDR3 DNA sequence: TGCGCCAGCAGCCAAGAGATGTTGGACAACTTCTATGGCTACACCTTC.

This clonotype occurred many times. This rearrangement joins TRBV5-1 to TRBJ2-1; 7 bases are a match to TRBD1. The ends lost 4 bases at V and 0 bases at J; junction bases unmatched: 10. CDR3 length: 17 amino acids. CDR1 and CDR2 (germline): SGHRS, YFSETQ. CDR3 sequence reads: CASSPVTGQSSYNEQFF. As DNA, the CDR3 is TGCGCCAGCAGCCCGGTGACAGGGCAAAGCTCCTACAATGAGCAGTTCTTC.

The chain couples TRBV12-3 or TRBV12-4 to TRBJ2-2; 7 bases map to TRBD1. Trimming at V came to 3 bases and at J to 5 bases, leaving 21 bases not matched to a gene. The CDR3 consists of 20 residues. The CDR3 sequence: CASSFWPPKRRDSSTGELFF. The CDR3 nucleotides read TGTGCCAGCAGTTTTTGGCCCCCAAAAAGACGGGACAGTAGTACCGGGGAGCTGTTTTTT.

This clonotype was observed many times. V and J are TRBV5-6 and TRBJ2-7; 7 nucleotides align to TRBD2. The CDR3 is made up of 14 amino acids. The V gene end was trimmed by 3 bases and the J gene end by 4 bases; junction bases not matched to a gene: 7. Germline CDR1 and CDR2: SGHDT and YYEEEE. The CDR3 bases are TGTGCCAGCAGCTCCCGATGGGGAGGGTACGAGCAGTACTTC. Protein: CASSSRWGGYEQYF.

This clonotype occurred many times. The chain combines TRBV4-1 with TRBJ1-6; D gene unclear. Germline lookup yields CDR1 MGHRA and CDR2 YSYEKL. V lost 1 base, J lost 6 bases, and 7 bases lay in between. This CDR3 is built from 14 residues. This CDR3 reads CASSQVRLNSPLHF. DNA of the CDR3: TGCGCCAGCAGCCAAGTCCGTCTTAATTCACCCCTCCACTTT.

This clonotype was observed at least ten times. The chain carries TRBV4-1 and TRBJ2-7, with D hard to call. The CDR3 is made up of 11 amino acids. CDR1 MGHRA and CDR2 YSYEKL come from the germline V gene. Between the trimmed V and J ends, which lost 3 bases and 3 bases, there was a span of 3 bases. CDR3 sequence: CASSQNYEQYF. The CDR3 DNA reads TGCGCCAGCAGCCAGAACTACGAGCAGTACTTC.

At least ten counts were recorded for this clonotype. The chain carries TRBV11-2 and TRBJ2-5, with 8 bases lining up with TRBD1. The J segment lost 3 bases and the V segment lost 5 bases, leaving 2 bases of the junction unmatched. The CDR3 is 13 amino acids. Looked up from germline, CDR1 is SGHAT and CDR2 is FQNNGV. The CDR3 here is CASSEGQEETQYF. CDR3 in DNA: TGTGCCAGCAGCGAGGGACAGGAAGAGACCCAGTACTTC. The full variable domain, in which reference TRBV11-2 and TRBJ2-5 provide the parts outside the CDR3, is EAGVAQSPRYKIIEKRQSVAFWCNPISGHATLYWYQQILGQGPKLLIQFQNNGVVDDSQLPKDRFSAERLKGVDSTLKIQPAKLEDSAVYLCASSEGQEETQYFGPGTRLLVL.

This clonotype was seen a few times. The chain employs TRBV5-6 and TRBJ2-2; 10 bases fit TRBD1. With 4 bases clipped from V and 4 bases from J, the junction kept 7 bases outside the gene matches. In germline, CDR1 is SGHDT, CDR2 YYEEEE. CDR3 length: 16 amino acids. The CDR3 DNA reads TGTGCCAGCAGCCTAATGGACAGGGGGAGCACCGGGGAGCTGTTTTTT. Translating gives CASSLMDRGSTGELFF.

This clonotype was seen a few times. The chain recombines TRBV7-9 with TRBJ1-1; possibly TRBD1 for D (5 bases). The ends were cut back, 1 base at V and 4 bases at J, with 10 bases in the middle. CDR3 size: 14 residues. Germline lookup yields CDR1 SEHNR and CDR2 FQNEAQ (reference sequence). The CDR3 region is CASSLGGELTEAFF. CDR3 in DNA: TGTGCCAGCAGCTTAGGAGGGGAGCTCACTGAAGCTTTCTTT.

This clonotype has only a few counts. The chain couples TRBV4-3 to TRBJ1-1, with 11 bases matching TRBD1. The germline V gene encodes CDR1 LGHNA and CDR2 YSLEER. The CDR3 sequence is 15 residues long. J lost 5 bases, V lost 4 bases, and 6 bases had no gene match. The CDR3 reads CASSPRGTGGTEAFF. The CDR3 nucleotides are TGCGCCAGCAGCCCGAGGGGGACAGGGGGGACTGAAGCTTTCTTT.

This clonotype has ten or more counts. V usage is TRBV14 and J usage is TRBJ2-7, with D perhaps being TRBD1 or TRBD2 (6 bases each). V shed 3 bases and J shed 0 bases, with 18 bases lying between them. The CDR3 consists of 17 residues. Per germline, CDR1 SGHDN and CDR2 FVKESK. CDR3 coding DNA: TGTGCCAGCAGCCACCGGAGGGAGGACAGCGGCTCCTACGAGCAGTACGTC. It translates to CASSHRREDSGSYEQYV.

V and J are TRBV5-1 and TRBJ2-1; 11 bases match TRBD2. This CDR3 has 15 amino acids. The junction had 6 bases not matched to a gene; V was cut back by 10 bases and J by 0 bases. Germline V gene lookup returns CDR1 SGHRS and CDR2 YFSETQ. DNA for the CDR3: TGCGCCTGTAGCGGGGGGGACGGCTCCTACAATGAGCAGTTCTTC. Its protein is CACSGGDGSYNEQFF.

This clonotype was observed at least ten times. Here the CDR3 DNA reads TGTGCCAGTAGTTTCGACGTTGAAAAACTGTTTTTT. Translation gives CASSFDVEKLFF. The chain is built from TRBV19 and TRBJ1-4, with unresolved D. V was clipped by 5 bases and J by 7 bases, with 8 bases between them. The CDR3 loop spans 12 amino acids. Germline loops: CDR1 LNHDA, CDR2 SQIVND (reference sequence).

Many counts were recorded for this clonotype. V is TRBV5-1 and J is TRBJ2-7, with D perhaps matching TRBD2 (5 bases). V lost 0 bases and J lost 2, with 12 bases in between. The germline V gene has CDR1 SGHRS and CDR2 YFSETQ. CDR3 length equals 15 residues. CDR3 nucleotide sequence: TGCGCCAGCAGCTTGGCCACGGGATTAGCCTACGAGCAGTACGTC. Residues: CASSLATGLAYEQYV.

At least ten counts were recorded for this clonotype. This rearrangement joins TRBV6-2 or TRBV6-3 to TRBJ2-1, with TRBD1 matching 7 bases. V shed 10 bases and J 4 bases; nucleotides not matched to a gene: 7. The CDR3 contains 13 residues. Germline CDR1 MNHEY, CDR2 SVGEGT. The DNA of the CDR3 is TGTGCCATATCCGGGACAGAATACAATGAGCAGTTCTTC. Translation: CAISGTEYNEQFF.

The CDR3 DNA sequence: TGTGCCAGCAGCCAGACCCTCTCCTACGAGCAGTACTTC. Its translation: CASSQTLSYEQYF. V and J are TRBV7-2 and TRBJ2-7; D is undetermined. Trimming stripped 5 bases from V and 0 bases from J, with 8 bases between. The CDR3 is 13 amino acids. Germline V gene data show CDR1 as SGHTA and CDR2 as FQGNSA.

At least ten counts were recorded for this clonotype. The chain carries TRBV27 and TRBJ2-2, with TRBD1 as a possible D gene (6 bases). Trimming pared 7 bases from V and 0 bases from J, leaving 9 bases between. The length of the CDR3 is 14 residues. The germline CDR1 and CDR2 sequences are MNHEY and SMNVEV (reference sequence). The chain's CDR3 is CASMRGTNTGELFF. In DNA, the CDR3 is TGTGCCAGCATGAGGGGGACGAACACCGGGGAGCTGTTTTTT.

This clonotype came up a few times. The V call is TRBV18, the J call TRBJ2-1; the D gene is possibly TRBD2 (5 bases). The CDR3 is made up of 11 amino acids. Trimming took off 6 bases at V and 7 bases at J, with 7 bases between the two ends. Germline CDR1 and CDR2: KGHSH and LQKENI. The CDR3 sequence is CASSRENEQFF. CDR3 nucleotides: TGTGCCAGCTCGAGGGAAAATGAGCAGTTCTTC.

This chain joins TRBV7-7 and TRBJ2-3, with a tentative D call TRBD2 (6 bases). CDR1 and CDR2 (germline): SSHAT, FNYEAQ (reference sequence). The ends were cut back, 2 bases at V and 0 bases at J, with 9 bases in the middle. The CDR3 length is 15 residues. The DNA for the CDR3 is TGTGCCAGCAGCTTAAACGCGGGGAGCACAGATACGCAGTATTTT. Translating gives CASSLNAGSTDTQYF.

This clonotype was found many times. The chain links TRBV7-9 to TRBJ1-2; D might be TRBD1 (5 bases). Germline lookup yields CDR1 SEHNR and CDR2 FQNEAQ (reference sequence). The V and J ends lost 5 bases and 8 bases respectively, with 12 bases between them. The CDR3 is 12 residues long. The CDR3 coding sequence is TGTGCCAGCAGCCCAGGACAATCCGGCTACACCTTC. This gives the protein CASSPGQSGYTF.

Concerning this clonotype: A much bigger clone sits one base away, suggesting this may be a read error. J is TRBJ2-1 and V is TRBV4-3; a weak D match, TRBD2 (5 bases). Germline CDR1 reads LGHNA; CDR2 reads YSLEER. The V and J ends lost 0 bases and 9 bases respectively, with 15 bases between them. The CDR3 has 15 residues. The CDR3 loop reads CASSQDWRVRGEQFF. CDR3 nucleotides: TGCGCCAGCAGCCAAGATTGGCGGGTTCGTGGTGAGCAGTTCTTC.

V and J are TRBV7-8 and TRBJ1-2; D gene ambiguous. V was pared by 5 bases and J by 5 bases, with 15 bases between. The CDR3 covers 14 residues. Germline loops: CDR1 SGHVS, CDR2 FQNEAQ. CDR3 in amino acids: CASSIGSAAYGYTF. In DNA form, the CDR3 reads TGTGCCAGCAGCATAGGGTCGGCAGCGTATGGCTACACCTTC. Based on the CDR3 plus reference TRBV7-8 and TRBJ1-2, the full variable domain is GAGVSQSPRYKVAKRGQDVALRCDPISGHVSLFWYQQALGQGPEFLTYFQNEAQLDKSGLPSDRFFAERPEGSVSTLKIQRTQQEDSAVYLCASSIGSAAYGYTFGSGTRLTVV.

The J gene is TRBJ2-7, the V gene TRBV19; TRBD1 might be the D (6 bases). CDR3 length: 15 residues. V was trimmed by 8 bases and J by 3 bases, leaving 20 bases between them. Germline CDR1 LNHDA, CDR2 SQIVND (reference sequence). The CDR3 region has the DNA TGTGCCAGTGGGGGTCCTGGGGGACAACTCTACGAGCAGTACTTC. Translated, it gives CASGGPGGQLYEQYF.

This clonotype has just a few counts. As DNA, the CDR3 is TGTGCCAGCAGTTATCTGGGGAGGAATCAGCCCCAGCATTTT. Amino acids: CASSYLGRNQPQHF. V gene TRBV6-2 or TRBV6-3 combines with J gene TRBJ1-5, with D unresolved. V lost 3 bases, J lost 4 bases, and 10 bases lay in between. The CDR3 covers 14 residues. Germline V lookup: CDR1 MNHEY, CDR2 SVGEGT.